The 2 T cell receptor beta chains listed next were all sequenced from one sample in a study of cytotoxic CD8 clonotypes in ibrutinib-treated CLL. Only in-frame clones appear in the TCRdb table, and some are missing; sequencing was by immunoSEQ multiplex PCR. Among over 100,000 clones listed, approximately 83% were seen once. The material sequenced was PBMCs, taken after 24 months of ibrutinib treatment. All receptors derive from a human donor with chronic lymphocytic leukemia.

The V and J genes are TRBV9 and TRBJ2-2; D assignment may be TRBD1 or TRBD2 (5 bases each). V was cut by 3 bases and J by 4 bases, with 13 bases left in between. There are 15 residues in the CDR3. Per the germline V gene, CDR1 is SGDLS and CDR2 is YYNGEE. The CDR3 loop reads CASSATGTTTGELFF. CDR3 DNA sequence: TGTGCCAGCAGCGCGACCGGGACCACCACCGGGGAGCTGTTTTTT.

The J gene is TRBJ1-4, the V gene TRBV18; the D is unclear. Germline V gives CDR1 KGHSH, CDR2 LQKENI. This CDR3 is built from 16 residues. Trimming pared 2 bases from V and 8 bases from J, leaving 18 bases between. The CDR3 nucleotides are TGTGCCAGCTCACCATTGACGTCGTCACGTTTAGAAAAACTGTTTTTT. Protein product: CASSPLTSSRLEKLFF.